This TCR beta chain was captured in a study of graft-versus-host responses after intestinal transplantation. Only one count was recorded for this clone. The antigen remains unidentified. Sequenced by immunoSEQ multiplex PCR; TCRdb stores in-frame clones only, minus some. The data contain 20,000 to 30,000 clones, around four fifths of them singletons. Findings and limits, study-wide: Patients with graft-donor T cell macrochimerism had high graft-versus-host to host-versus-graft clonal ratios in allografts. GvH clones occurred in recipient marrow; some first appeared in ileum or blood.

CDR3 length: 13 residues. V lost 7 bases, J lost 6 bases, and 15 bases lay in between. Germline CDR1 and CDR2: MDHEN and SYDVKM. The TCR comes from a human patient who received an intestinal transplant, so some T cells may come from the graft donor. Sequencing used PBMCs, obtained 28 days after intestinal transplant. V and J are TRBV28 and TRBJ1-2; the D is unclear. DNA for the CDR3: TGTGCCAGCACCCTCTCTGAGGAGGATGGCTACACCTTC. Translating it yields CASTLSEEDGYTF.